The following is a TCR beta chain sequence with its context. This entry is derived from a study of blood T cell repertoires in COVID-19. Study overall: Nucleic acid was either cDNA or gDNA, and it came from T cells, B-cell-depleted T cells, or PBMCs.

TCRdb's table, derived via immunoSEQ multiplex PCR, lists solely in-frame clones and lacks some. The repertoire consists of 55,000 to 65,000 clones, with roughly four fifths occurring once and the leading ten covering roughly 29%. The sequenced material came from peripheral blood. The sequence derives from a man aged 60 to 75 with COVID-19, enrolled during active disease.

CDR3 nucleotides: TGTGCCAGCAGCTTCGGGACAGGGACAGATACGCAGTATTTT. As protein: CASSFGTGTDTQYF. This chain uses TRBV7-9 with TRBJ2-3, with 9 bases identical to TRBD1. There are 14 residues in the CDR3. V was clipped by 3 bases and J by 3 bases; unmatched bases: 1. Germline V gene data show CDR1 as SEHNR and CDR2 as FQNEAQ (reference sequence).